Listed below are T cell receptor beta chains from one sample, sequenced in a study of shared clonotypes between healthy human individuals. Method: immunoSEQ multiplex PCR; TCRdb's copy keeps in-frame clones and lacks some. The sample contains about 600,000 clones, about 95% of which appear only once. The sample consisted of naive CD8+ T cells sorted from blood. These TCRs come from a woman in her 30s in good health. Both conserved end residues are part of each CDR3. D genes are given only for firm matches. Size is omitted from some rows. Given values are once, few, many or a class for expanded clones.

CDR3: CASSERNTIYF
DNA: TGTGCCAGCAGTGAGAGAAACACCATATATTTT
J: TRBJ1-3
D: -
V: TRBV7-9
size: -

CDR3: CASSYSRGGGEKLFF
DNA: TGTGCCAGCAGTTACTCAAGGGGAGGGGGTGAAAAACTGTTTTTT
J: TRBJ1-4
D: -
V: TRBV6-6
size: -

CDR3: CASSLDGRGTDTQYF
DNA: TGTGCCAGCAGCTTAGATGGGAGAGGCACAGATACGCAGTATTTT
J: TRBJ2-3
D: -
V: TRBV7-7
size: -

CDR3: CASSVAASGSFHEQYF
DNA: TGTGCCAGCAGCGTAGCTGCTAGCGGGAGCTTCCACGAGCAGTACTTC
J: TRBJ2-7
D: TRBD2
V: TRBV9
size: -

CDR3: CASSPPSHEQYF
DNA: TGTGCCAGCAGTCCCCCGAGTCACGAGCAGTACTTC
J: TRBJ2-7
D: -
V: TRBV27
size: -

CDR3: CASSVGRAAEKLFF
DNA: TGTGCCAGCAGCGTAGGCAGGGCGGCTGAAAAACTGTTTTTT
J: TRBJ1-4
D: -
V: TRBV9
size: -

CDR3: CASSLSTVNYEQYF
DNA: TGTGCCAGCAGCTTGAGCACGGTGAACTACGAGCAGTACTTC
J: TRBJ2-7
D: -
V: TRBV5-6
size: -

CDR3: CASSPWTRGSEEQFF
DNA: TGTGCCAGCAGTCCATGGACTCGCGGGAGTGAGGAGCAGTTCTTC
J: TRBJ2-1
D: TRBD2
V: TRBV27
size: -

CDR3: CASSPYGLAGGHEQFF
DNA: TGTGCCAGCAGCCCCTACGGACTAGCGGGAGGCCATGAGCAGTTCTTC
J: TRBJ2-1
D: TRBD2
V: TRBV9
size: -

CDR3: CASSPIWVNTEAFF
DNA: TGTGCCAGCAGTCCGATCTGGGTAAACACTGAAGCTTTCTTT
J: TRBJ1-1
D: -
V: TRBV28
size: -

CDR3: CASSLSTGGTEAFF
DNA: TGTGCCAGCAGCTTATCCACAGGGGGCACTGAAGCTTTCTTT
J: TRBJ1-1
D: TRBD1
V: TRBV11-2
size: once

CDR3: CASSFSRDPRPGEEYEQYF
DNA: TGTGCCAGCAGTTTTTCGCGGGATCCACGACCAGGAGAAGAGTACGAGCAGTACTTC
J: TRBJ2-7
D: -
V: TRBV28
size: -

CDR3: CASSFRGAGYNEQFF
DNA: TGTGCCAGCAGTTTTCGGGGGGCAGGCTACAATGAGCAGTTCTTC
J: TRBJ2-1
D: -
V: TRBV28
size: -

CDR3: CASSDSKQGVGHEQYF
DNA: TGTGCCAGCAGTGACTCGAAGCAGGGCGTCGGCCACGAGCAGTACTTC
J: TRBJ2-7
D: -
V: TRBV6-4
size: -

CDR3: CASSNGPVGYTF
DNA: TGCGCCAGCAGTAACGGACCCGTCGGCTACACCTTC
J: TRBJ1-2
D: -
V: TRBV5-1
size: -

CDR3: CASSPSGITDTQYF
DNA: TGTGCCAGCAGCCCGAGCGGGATTACAGATACGCAGTATTTT
J: TRBJ2-3
D: TRBD2
V: TRBV14
size: -

CDR3: CASSEETGANEQYF
DNA: TGTGCCAGTAGTGAAGAAACAGGGGCCAACGAGCAGTACTTC
J: TRBJ2-7
D: TRBD1
V: TRBV19
size: -

CDR3: CASNPGTNTRGNQPQHF
DNA: TGTGCCAGCAACCCCGGGACCAATACGAGGGGCAATCAGCCCCAGCATTTT
J: TRBJ1-5
D: -
V: TRBV28
size: -

CDR3: CASSSGLPYEQYF
DNA: TGTGCCAGCAGCTCGGGACTACCCTACGAGCAGTACTTC
J: TRBJ2-7
D: TRBD2
V: TRBV11-2
size: -

CDR3: CASSPREEGNQPQHF
DNA: TGTGCCAGCAGCCCCCGAGAGGAGGGTAATCAGCCCCAGCATTTT
J: TRBJ1-5
D: -
V: TRBV28
size: few

CDR3: CASLPTSDSYEQYF
DNA: TGTGCCAGCCTCCCTACTAGCGACTCCTACGAGCAGTACTTC
J: TRBJ2-7
D: TRBD2
V: TRBV28
size: once

CDR3: CASSSTGRAEAFF
DNA: TGTGCCAGCAGCTCTACAGGCCGAGCTGAAGCTTTCTTT
J: TRBJ1-1
D: -
V: TRBV5-4
size: -

CDR3: CAWSQGLYGYTF
DNA: TGTGCCTGGAGTCAGGGTCTCTATGGCTACACCTTC
J: TRBJ1-2
D: -
V: TRBV30
size: -

CDR3: CASSLVPGTGVLSNQPQHF
DNA: TGTGCCAGCAGCTTAGTACCCGGGACAGGGGTTTTAAGCAATCAGCCCCAGCATTTT
J: TRBJ1-5
D: TRBD1
V: TRBV7-2
size: -

CDR3: CASSLTPNTEAFF
DNA: TGTGCCAGCAGTTTAACACCGAACACTGAAGCTTTCTTT
J: TRBJ1-1
D: -
V: TRBV27
size: -

CDR3: CASSQPYNEQFF
DNA: TGTGCCAGCAGCCAACCGTACAATGAGCAGTTCTTC
J: TRBJ2-1
D: -
V: TRBV6-1
size: -

CDR3: CASSSLGTSTDTQYF
DNA: TGTGCCAGCAGTTCCCTCGGGACTAGCACAGATACGCAGTATTTT
J: TRBJ2-3
D: -
V: TRBV28
size: -

CDR3: CASSEFPGQSTDTQYF
DNA: TGTGCCAGCAGCGAATTCCCGGGACAGAGCACAGATACGCAGTATTTT
J: TRBJ2-3
D: TRBD1
V: TRBV27
size: -

CDR3: CASSFQGSYNEQFF
DNA: TGTGCCAGCAGTTTTCAGGGGAGTTACAATGAGCAGTTCTTC
J: TRBJ2-1
D: -
V: TRBV28
size: -

CDR3: CASSFPTDEQFF
DNA: TGTGCCAGCAGTTTCCCGACGGATGAGCAGTTCTTC
J: TRBJ2-1
D: -
V: TRBV6-5
size: -

CDR3: CASRPRTGENEKLFF
DNA: TGTGCCAGCCGACCTAGGACAGGGGAAAATGAAAAACTGTTTTTT
J: TRBJ1-4
D: TRBD1
V: TRBV28
size: -

CDR3: CASSHRLAGSSYNEQFF
DNA: TGTGCCAGCAGTCACCGACTAGCGGGAAGCTCCTACAATGAGCAGTTCTTC
J: TRBJ2-1
D: TRBD2
V: TRBV27
size: -

CDR3: CASSPPGQAEQYF
DNA: TGTGCCAGCAGCCCCCCGGGACAGGCGGAGCAGTACTTC
J: TRBJ2-7
D: TRBD1
V: TRBV6-6
size: -

CDR3: CAWIEGLQAFF
DNA: TGTGCCTGGATTGAGGGGTTACAAGCTTTCTTT
J: TRBJ1-1
D: -
V: TRBV30
size: -

CDR3: CASSEGQITGELFF
DNA: TGTGCCAGCAGCGAGGGACAGATAACCGGGGAGCTGTTTTTT
J: TRBJ2-2
D: TRBD1
V: TRBV7-8
size: -

CDR3: CASSQDDSGNTIYF
DNA: TGTGCCAGCAGCCAGGACGACTCTGGAAACACCATATATTTT
J: TRBJ1-3
D: -
V: TRBV4-2
size: -

CDR3: CASSIVRRGAHTEAFF
DNA: TGTGCCAGTAGTATAGTAAGGCGGGGGGCTCACACTGAAGCTTTCTTT
J: TRBJ1-1
D: -
V: TRBV19
size: -

CDR3: CASSLGNEQFF
DNA: TGTGCCAGCAGTTTAGGGAATGAGCAGTTCTTC
J: TRBJ2-1
D: -
V: TRBV6-5
size: -

CDR3: CASSVDLPGTDTQYF
DNA: TGTGCCAGCAGCGTGGACCTCCCGGGCACAGATACGCAGTATTTT
J: TRBJ2-3
D: -
V: TRBV9
size: -

CDR3: CASSHRPSGRFLWDEQYF
DNA: TGTGCCAGCAGCCACCGGCCCAGCGGGAGGTTTTTGTGGGACGAGCAGTACTTC
J: TRBJ2-7
D: TRBD2
V: TRBV7-9
size: -

CDR3: CSVEAPYTEAFF
DNA: TGCAGCGTTGAGGCCCCATACACTGAAGCTTTCTTT
J: TRBJ1-1
D: -
V: TRBV29-1
size: -

CDR3: CASRRTQLAAIPYNEQFF
DNA: TGTGCCAGCAGGCGAACTCAACTAGCGGCCATCCCCTACAATGAGCAGTTCTTC
J: TRBJ2-1
D: TRBD2
V: TRBV27
size: -

CDR3: CASSLWGPQGNQPQHF
DNA: TGTGCCAGCAGTTTATGGGGACCTCAGGGCAATCAGCCCCAGCATTTT
J: TRBJ1-5
D: -
V: TRBV27
size: few

CDR3: CSVVTGETGLNEQFF
DNA: TGCAGCGTGGTAACAGGGGAAACAGGACTCAATGAGCAGTTCTTC
J: TRBJ2-1
D: TRBD1
V: TRBV29-1
size: -

CDR3: CASSVGIAGVGTDTQYF
DNA: TGTGCCAGCAGCGTAGGAATAGCGGGAGTAGGCACAGATACGCAGTATTTT
J: TRBJ2-3
D: TRBD2
V: TRBV9
size: -

CDR3: CASSWAREGETQYF
DNA: TGTGCCAGCAGTTGGGCCAGGGAGGGTGAGACCCAGTACTTC
J: TRBJ2-5
D: TRBD2
V: TRBV27
size: -

CDR3: CASSQELYSNQPQHF
DNA: TGCGCCAGCAGCCAAGAACTCTATAGCAATCAGCCCCAGCATTTT
J: TRBJ1-5
D: -
V: TRBV4-1
size: -

CDR3: CASSLTSGNLYEQYF
DNA: TGTGCCAGCAGCTTGACTAGCGGGAATCTTTACGAGCAGTACTTC
J: TRBJ2-7
D: TRBD2
V: TRBV5-4
size: -

CDR3: CASSPNRGSSSYEQYF
DNA: TGTGCCAGCAGTCCCAACCGGGGTTCGAGCTCCTACGAGCAGTACTTC
J: TRBJ2-7
D: -
V: TRBV27
size: -

CDR3: CASSEIPGSGNTIYF
DNA: TGTGCCAGCAGTGAAATTCCCGGGTCTGGAAACACCATATATTTT
J: TRBJ1-3
D: -
V: TRBV6-4
size: -

CDR3: CASSPVLVTYGYTF
DNA: TGTGCCAGCAGCCCTGTCCTGGTTACCTATGGCTACACCTTC
J: TRBJ1-2
D: -
V: TRBV5-6
size: -

CDR3: CASSSARNNEQFF
DNA: TGTGCCAGCAGCTCGGCCAGGAACAATGAGCAGTTCTTC
J: TRBJ2-1
D: -
V: TRBV5-6
size: -

CDR3: CASSLDAGPNEQFF
DNA: TGTGCCAGCAGCTTGGATGCGGGCCCCAATGAGCAGTTCTTC
J: TRBJ2-1
D: -
V: TRBV5-6
size: -

CDR3: CASKPENTGELFF
DNA: TGTGCCAGTAAGCCGGAGAACACCGGGGAGCTGTTTTTT
J: TRBJ2-2
D: -
V: TRBV19
size: -